This TCR beta chain was profiled in a study of blood T cell repertoires in COVID-19. The V and J ends lost 5 bases and 3 bases, in that order; junction bases with no gene match: 8. The CDR3 is 18 amino acids. Per germline, CDR1 MNHEY and CDR2 SMNVEV (reference sequence). As processed by the authors: Estimation of nucleated cell counts relied on the amplification of reference gene primers. Some clones are missing from TCRdb's copy, which holds only in-frame ones; the method was immunoSEQ multiplex PCR. The V and J calls and the clone size are those of that table, but D and trimming were determined from the DNA. The sample has tens of thousands of clones; nearly 90% are singletons.

The clonotype comes from a woman of 80 years or more with acute or convalescent COVID-19. This chain links TRBV27 with TRBJ2-3; 16 bases agree with TRBD2. The sample taken for sequencing was peripheral blood. The DNA of the CDR3 is TGTGCCAGCAGTCAGGGACTAGCGGGAGGGGTAGCAACAGATACGCAGTATTTT. The encoded protein is CASSQGLAGGVATDTQYF.